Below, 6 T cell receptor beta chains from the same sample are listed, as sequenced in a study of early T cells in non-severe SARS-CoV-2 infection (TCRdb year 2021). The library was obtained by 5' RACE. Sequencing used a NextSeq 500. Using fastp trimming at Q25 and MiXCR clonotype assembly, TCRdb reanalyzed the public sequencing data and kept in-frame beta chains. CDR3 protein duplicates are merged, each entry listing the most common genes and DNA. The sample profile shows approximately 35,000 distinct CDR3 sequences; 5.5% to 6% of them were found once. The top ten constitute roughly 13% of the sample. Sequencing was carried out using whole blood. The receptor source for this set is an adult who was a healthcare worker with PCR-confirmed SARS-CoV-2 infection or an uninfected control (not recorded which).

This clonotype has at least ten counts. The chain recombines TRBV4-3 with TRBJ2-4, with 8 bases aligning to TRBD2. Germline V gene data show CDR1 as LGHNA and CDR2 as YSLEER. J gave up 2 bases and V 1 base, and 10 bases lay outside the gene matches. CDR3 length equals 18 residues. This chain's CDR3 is CASSQGRDRGGTKNIQYF. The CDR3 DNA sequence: TGCGCCAGCAGCCAAGGGCGCGACCGGGGGGGTACCAAAAACATTCAGTACTTC.

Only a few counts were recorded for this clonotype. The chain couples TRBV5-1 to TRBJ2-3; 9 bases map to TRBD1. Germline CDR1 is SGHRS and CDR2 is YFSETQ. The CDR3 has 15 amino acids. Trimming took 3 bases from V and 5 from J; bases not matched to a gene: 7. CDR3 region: CASSWTGTGLDTQYF. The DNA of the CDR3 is TGCGCCAGCAGCTGGACCGGGACAGGGTTAGATACGCAGTATTTT.

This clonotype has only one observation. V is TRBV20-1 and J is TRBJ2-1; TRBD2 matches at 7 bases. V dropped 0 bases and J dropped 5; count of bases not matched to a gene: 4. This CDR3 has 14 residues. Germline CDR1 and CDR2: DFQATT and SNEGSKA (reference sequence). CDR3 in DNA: TGCAGTGCTAGAGACGGGGGGTCTCACAATGAGCAGTTCTTC. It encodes CSARDGGSHNEQFF.

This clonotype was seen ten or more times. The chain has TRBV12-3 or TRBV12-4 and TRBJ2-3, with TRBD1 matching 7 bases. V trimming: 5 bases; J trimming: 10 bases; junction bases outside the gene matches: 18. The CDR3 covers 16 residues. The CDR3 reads CASSKPGQRPLWAQYF. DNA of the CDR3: TGTGCCAGCAGTAAACCGGGACAGCGACCATTGTGGGCGCAGTATTTT.

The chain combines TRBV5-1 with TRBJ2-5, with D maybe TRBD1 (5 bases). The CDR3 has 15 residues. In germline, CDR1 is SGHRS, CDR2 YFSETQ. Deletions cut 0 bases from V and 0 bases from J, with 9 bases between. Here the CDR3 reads CASSLVAGYQETQYF. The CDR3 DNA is TGCGCCAGCAGCTTGGTAGCAGGGTACCAAGAGACCCAGTACTTC. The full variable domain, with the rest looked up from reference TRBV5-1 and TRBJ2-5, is KAGVTQTPRYLIKTRGQQVTLSCSPISGHRSVSWYQQTPGQGLQFLFEYFSETQRNKGNFPGRFSGRQFSNSRSEMNVSTLELGDSALYLCASSLVAGYQETQYFGPGTRLLVL.

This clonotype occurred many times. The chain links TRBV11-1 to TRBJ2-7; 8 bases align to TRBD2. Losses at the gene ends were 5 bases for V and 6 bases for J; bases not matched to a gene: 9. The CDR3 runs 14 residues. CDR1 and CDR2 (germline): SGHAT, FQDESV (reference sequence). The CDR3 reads CASSPGGDLREQYF. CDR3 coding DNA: TGTGCCAGCAGCCCCGGGGGGGACCTCCGCGAGCAGTACTTC. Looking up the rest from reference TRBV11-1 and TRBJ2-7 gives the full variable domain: EAEVAQSPRYKITEKSQAVAFWCDPISGHATLYWYRQILGQGPELLVQFQDESVVDDSQLPKDRFSAERLKGVDSTLKIQPAELGDSAMYLCASSPGGDLREQYFGPGTRLTVT.